A single sample is the source of the 2 T cell receptor beta chains below, sequenced in a study of cytomegalovirus exposure and HLA in healthy donors. Both 60 Vbeta primers and 13 Jbeta primers went into the PCR. The protocol was immunoSEQ multiplex PCR, while the TCRdb copy is restricted to in-frame clones and leaves out a portion. The sample holds 140,000 to 150,000 clones; 80% to 85% are singletons and the top ten take around 3.7%. Material for sequencing was PBMCs. The receptors stem from a male donor in good health and CMV-seronegative.

Of note for this clone: The sample has other DNA sequences that encode this CDR3 too. The chain combines TRBV27 with TRBJ2-7; 8 bases match TRBD1. The CDR3 is 14 residues long. V lost 3 bases to trimming and J lost 2 bases; unmatched junction nucleotides: 3. CDR1 MNHEY and CDR2 SMNVEV come from the germline V gene (reference sequence). CDR3 coding DNA: TGTGCCAGCAGTTTGGGACAGGTACCCTACGAGCAGTACTTC. This gives the protein CASSLGQVPYEQYF.

The chain has TRBV19 and TRBJ2-7; 7 nucleotides line up with TRBD2. Germline assignment: CDR1 LNHDA and CDR2 SQIVND (reference sequence). The CDR3 is 16 amino acids. The V and J ends lost 9 bases and 4 bases, in that order; junction bases with no gene match: 18. CDR3 amino acids: CASTFLPRPGGYEQYF. For the CDR3, the DNA is TGTGCCAGCACCTTTCTTCCTCGGCCGGGGGGATACGAGCAGTACTTC.